Listed below are T cell receptor beta chains from one sample, sequenced in a study of T cell clonotyping in hematopoietic cell transplantation. Method: immunoSEQ multiplex PCR; TCRdb's copy keeps in-frame clones and lacks some. The sample records 6,000 to 8,000 clones, 88% being singletons. Sequences were derived from peripheral blood mononuclear cells, sampled before stem cell transplant. Receptors originate from a man aged 55-75 years with acute myeloid leukemia. Some clones in this sample may be carry-over from other donors' samples. Each CDR3 is given with its conserved first and last residue. Fields, in order: J gene, D gene, V gene, CDR3 length, clone size, CDR3 protein, CDR3 DNA. D genes are given only for firm matches. The listing skips clone size in some rows; elsewhere it reads once, few, many or a size class.

TRBJ2-7 TRBD2 TRBV27 17 - CASSTLSGSVFDHEQYF TGTGCCAGCAGTACCCTTAGCGGGAGTGTTTTTGACCACGAGCAGTACTTC
TRBJ2-7 TRBD2 TRBV2 13 - CAGKTGGPREQYF TGTGCCGGGAAGACGGGAGGGCCGAGGGAGCAGTACTTC
TRBJ1-1 TRBD1 TRBV19 13 - CASSMPGGTEAFF TGTGCCAGTAGTATGCCAGGGGGCACTGAAGCTTTCTTT
TRBJ1-1 - TRBV19 15 - CASSIREGLNTEAFF TGTGCCAGTAGTATCAGGGAGGGGCTGAACACTGAAGCTTTCTTT
TRBJ1-1 - TRBV6-1 15 - CASSERPDRDTEAFF TGTGCCAGCAGCGAAAGACCGGATCGGGACACTGAAGCTTTCTTT
TRBJ2-7 - TRBV7-2 18 - CASSPTQSTGKSSYEQYF TGTGCCAGCAGCCCGACCCAGAGTACAGGGAAAAGCTCCTACGAGCAGTACTTC
TRBJ1-2 - TRBV15 14 - CATSRDSANYGYTF TGTGCCACCAGCAGGGATTCGGCTAACTATGGCTACACCTTC
TRBJ2-5 TRBD1 TRBV4-1 15 - CASSQQGDVGETQYF TGCGCCAGCAGCCAACAGGGGGACGTCGGAGAGACCCAGTACTTC
TRBJ1-5 - TRBV28 16 - CASSPVSGSTNQPQHF TGTGCCAGCAGCCCCGTGTCGGGGTCCACCAATCAGCCCCAGCATTTT
TRBJ1-5 - TRBV19 16 - CASSTLGQGGHQPQHF TGTGCCAGTAGTACCCTCGGCCAAGGGGGGCATCAGCCCCAGCATTTT
TRBJ2-1 - TRBV4-2 15 - CASSQDDSQGLSTFF TGTGCCAGCAGCCAAGATGACTCCCAGGGGTTGAGTACGTTCTTC
TRBJ2-3 - TRBV5-1 14 - CASSLERSTDTQYF TGCGCCAGCAGCTTGGAAAGGAGCACAGATACGCAGTATTTT
TRBJ2-3 - TRBV7-2 15 - CASSLGAGRGDTQYF TGTGCCAGCAGCTTAGGTGCGGGGAGAGGGGATACGCAGTATTTT
TRBJ2-1 - TRBV28 11 - CASSPRAEQFF TGTGCCAGCAGTCCACGTGCCGAGCAGTTCTTC
TRBJ1-1 TRBD1 TRBV30 13 - CAWRTGQNTEAFF TGTGCCTGGAGGACAGGGCAAAACACTGAAGCTTTCTTT
TRBJ1-6 - TRBV2 15 - CASSDRKGLGSPLHF TGTGCCAGCAGTGACCGCAAGGGGCTTGGTTCACCCCTCCACTTT
TRBJ1-3 - TRBV6-1 14 few CASSERVPGNTIYF TGTGCCAGCAGTGAAAGGGTACCTGGAAACACCATATATTTT
TRBJ2-7 TRBD2 TRBV2 14 few CASAASGGFYEQYF TGTGCCAGCGCAGCTAGCGGGGGTTTTTACGAGCAGTACTTC
TRBJ1-2 TRBD1 TRBV6-5 14 - CASTKTGENYGYTF TGTGCCAGCACTAAGACAGGGGAGAACTATGGCTACACCTTC